The source of this T cell receptor beta chain is a study of blood T cell repertoires in COVID-19. At the level of the study: COVID-19 samples collected from the United States, Italy and Spain covered acute and convalescent phases. From T cells, B-cell-depleted T cells, or PBMCs came the material, which was cDNA or gDNA.

J lost 9 bases, V lost 0 bases, and 7 bases had no gene match. Germline CDR1 reads GTSNPN; CDR2 reads SVGIG (reference sequence). The CDR3 consists of 14 residues. This clone showed up just a few times. The Seattle patients, enrolled during active infection, were followed longitudinally. As processed by the authors: Estimation of nucleated cell counts was performed using reference gene primer amplification. The repertoire was sequenced with immunoSEQ multiplex PCR; TCRdb's copy has only in-frame clones and lacks some. V and J calls and clone size are copied from that table; D and trimming were computed from the DNA. Here the sample spans hundreds of thousands of clones, 80% to 90% being singletons.

Material for sequencing was peripheral blood. The chain employs TRBV30 and TRBJ1-5; 8 bases line up with TRBD1. The receptor was isolated from a woman in her fifties or sixties with COVID-19, enrolled during active disease. CDR3 bases: TGTGCCTGGAGTGTAGGGACAGGTTCACTGCCCCAGCATTTT. Protein product: CAWSVGTGSLPQHF.